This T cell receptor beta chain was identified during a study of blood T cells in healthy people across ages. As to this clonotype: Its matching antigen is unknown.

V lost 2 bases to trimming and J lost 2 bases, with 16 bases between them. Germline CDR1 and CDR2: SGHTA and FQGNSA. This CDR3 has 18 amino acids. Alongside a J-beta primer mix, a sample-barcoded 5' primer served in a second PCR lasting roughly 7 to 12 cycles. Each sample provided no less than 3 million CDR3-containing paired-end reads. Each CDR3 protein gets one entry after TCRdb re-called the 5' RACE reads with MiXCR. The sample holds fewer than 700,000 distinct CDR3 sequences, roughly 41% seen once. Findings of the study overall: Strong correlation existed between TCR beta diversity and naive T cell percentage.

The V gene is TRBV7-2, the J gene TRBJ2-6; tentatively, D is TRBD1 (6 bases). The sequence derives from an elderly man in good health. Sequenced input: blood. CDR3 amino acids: CASSLRVTGAAGANVLTF. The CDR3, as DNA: TGTGCCAGCAGCTTAAGGGTGACAGGAGCCGCTGGGGCCAACGTCCTGACTTTC.